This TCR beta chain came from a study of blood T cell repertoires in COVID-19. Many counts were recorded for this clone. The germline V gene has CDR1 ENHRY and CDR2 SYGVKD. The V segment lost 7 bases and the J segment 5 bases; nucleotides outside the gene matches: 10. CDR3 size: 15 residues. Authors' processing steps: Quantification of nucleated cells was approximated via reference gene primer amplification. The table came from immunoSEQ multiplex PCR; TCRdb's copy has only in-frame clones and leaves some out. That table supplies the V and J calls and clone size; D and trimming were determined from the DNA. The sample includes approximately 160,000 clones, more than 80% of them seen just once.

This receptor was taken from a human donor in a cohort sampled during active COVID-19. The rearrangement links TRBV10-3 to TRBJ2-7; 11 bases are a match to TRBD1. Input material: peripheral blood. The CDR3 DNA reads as TGTGCCATCAACCAGGATGGGGGACAGGGGGACGAGCAGTACTTC. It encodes CAINQDGGQGDEQYF.